These 14 T cell receptor beta chains were all obtained from the same sample, sequenced in a study of blood T cell repertoires in COVID-19. Sequencing was performed with immunoSEQ multiplex PCR; in TCRdb, only in-frame clones are kept and a portion is missing. The sample has 250,000 or so clones, approximately 89% seen once. Sequenced sample: PBMCs or T cells enriched from blood (not recorded which). The receptors originated from a man aged 40-55 years who had been exposed to COVID-19.

The V and J genes are TRBV11-2 and TRBJ2-5; maybe TRBD1 (6 bases). Germline CDR1 and CDR2: SGHAT and FQNNGV. The CDR3 is 15 residues long. Trimming stripped 2 bases from V and 5 bases from J, with 15 bases between. The CDR3 protein is CASSLNRDIFETQYF. CDR3 sequence (DNA): TGTGCCAGCAGCTTAAACAGGGATATTTTTGAGACCCAGTACTTC.

This chain links TRBV11-2 with TRBJ1-4, with D tentatively TRBD1 (5 bases). The V gene's germline CDR1 is SGHAT and CDR2 FQNNGV. The CDR3 is made up of 17 amino acids. The germline V and J ends were trimmed by 1 base and 3 bases, with 15 bases remaining between them. The CDR3 nucleotides are TGTGCCAGCAGCTTAGCCCTGGGGGGGGGTTCTAATGAAAAACTGTTTTTT. It specifies CASSLALGGGSNEKLFF.

The J gene is TRBJ1-2, the V gene TRBV20-1, with D unresolved. Trimming removed 4 bases at V and 4 bases at J, with 4 bases between. The germline CDR1 and CDR2 sequences are DFQATT and SNEGSKA (reference sequence). This CDR3 has 10 amino acids. The CDR3 DNA sequence: TGCAGTGCTATAGCCTATGGCTACACCTTC. Amino acid sequence: CSAIAYGYTF.

V usage is TRBV5-5 and J usage is TRBJ2-3, with 7 positions matching TRBD1. This CDR3 has 16 amino acids. Trimming cost V 4 bases and J 1 base; bases outside gene matches: 9. Germline V gives CDR1 SGHKS, CDR2 YYEKEE (reference sequence). CDR3: CASSGETGLGTDTQYF. CDR3 coding DNA: TGTGCCAGCAGCGGGGAGACAGGGTTGGGCACAGATACGCAGTATTTT.

This clone appeared once. The V call is TRBV7-8, the J call TRBJ1-5; 7 positions agree with TRBD1. The ends lost 5 bases at V and 7 bases at J; junction bases unmatched: 8. CDR3 length: 14 residues. The germline CDR1 and CDR2 sequences are SGHVS and FQNEAQ. CDR3 DNA: TGTGCCAGCAGCCTGACAGGGCCCCGCCAGCCCCAGCATTTT. Translating gives CASSLTGPRQPQHF. The full variable domain, its missing parts supplied by reference TRBV7-8 and TRBJ1-5, is GAGVSQSPRYKVAKRGQDVALRCDPISGHVSLFWYQQALGQGPEFLTYFQNEAQLDKSGLPSDRFFAERPEGSVSTLKIQRTQQEDSAVYLCASSLTGPRQPQHFGDGTRLSIL.

The V call is TRBV28, the J call TRBJ2-7, with TRBD1 identical over 11 bases. Losses at the gene ends were 8 bases for V and 6 bases for J; bases not matched to a gene: 3. CDR1 is MDHEN, CDR2 SYDVKM, per germline. The CDR3 has 12 amino acids. In DNA form, the CDR3 reads TGTGCCAGCCGCGGGACAGGGGGCGAGCAGTACTTC. Translating it yields CASRGTGGEQYF.

The chain combines TRBV6-5 with TRBJ2-7; the match to TRBD1 covers 7 bases. V trimming: 0 bases; J trimming: 1 base; junction bases outside the gene matches: 3. This CDR3 has 15 amino acids. Germline V gives CDR1 MNHEY, CDR2 SVGAGI. The DNA for the CDR3 is TGTGCCAGCAGTTACTCACAGGGGTATTCCTACGAGCAGTACTTC. The encoded protein is CASSYSQGYSYEQYF.

The CDR3 DNA is TGTGCCTCCTCCTTAGAGTTCAACACTGAAGCTTTCTTT. Translating gives CASSLEFNTEAFF. The V and J genes are TRBV24-1 and TRBJ1-1, with D unclear. There are 13 residues in the CDR3. The ends were cut back, 12 bases at V and 2 bases at J, with 15 bases in the middle. Germline lookup yields CDR1 KGHDR and CDR2 SFDVKD.

The rearrangement links TRBV3-1 (or the pseudogene TRBV3-2) to TRBJ2-6; perhaps TRBD1 as D (5 bases). Germline V lookup: CDR1 LGHDT, CDR2 YNNKEL (reference sequence). CDR3 length: 19 amino acids. Trimming removed 2 bases at V and 2 bases at J, with 19 bases between. CDR3 residues: CASSQRTYQGSPGANVLTF. For the CDR3, the DNA is TGTGCCAGCAGCCAAAGAACCTACCAGGGTTCCCCTGGGGCCAACGTCCTGACTTTC.

The chain is built from TRBV12-3 or TRBV12-4 and TRBJ1-1; maybe TRBD1 (6 bases). The CDR3 is 13 residues long. Trimming stripped 6 bases from V and 2 bases from J, with 10 bases between. The chain's CDR3 is CASRRTANTEAFF. For the CDR3, the DNA is TGTGCCAGCAGAAGGACAGCAAACACTGAAGCTTTCTTT.

The rearrangement joins TRBV5-6 to TRBJ1-2; no firm D call. The CDR3 extends over 15 amino acids. V dropped 0 bases and J dropped 4 bases, with 13 bases sitting between them. Germline CDR1 and CDR2: SGHDT and YYEEEE. The CDR3 protein is CASSLAHGPLYGYTF. CDR3 DNA: TGTGCCAGCAGCTTGGCCCATGGCCCCCTCTATGGCTACACCTTC. Using reference TRBV5-6 and TRBJ1-2 for the parts outside the CDR3, the full variable domain is DAGVTQSPTHLIKTRGQQVTLRCSPKSGHDTVSWYQQALGQGPQFIFQYYEEEERQRGNFPDRFSGHQFPNYSSELNVNALLLGDSALYLCASSLAHGPLYGYTFGSGTRLTVV.

This chain links TRBV27 with TRBJ2-1, with 7 nucleotides matching TRBD2. J lost 4 bases, V lost 4 bases, and 7 bases had no gene match. The CDR3 covers 15 residues. Germline CDR1 and CDR2: MNHEY and SMNVEV (reference sequence). The CDR3 loop reads CASSSSGTLYNEQFF. Written as DNA, the CDR3 is TGTGCCAGCAGTTCCAGCGGGACCTTATACAATGAGCAGTTCTTC.

This sequence joins TRBV6-5 and TRBJ2-1; 11 bases align to TRBD2. The germline gives CDR1 MNHEY, CDR2 SVGAGI. The CDR3 is made up of 15 amino acids. The J segment lost 9 bases and the V segment lost 6 bases, leaving 10 bases of the junction unmatched. The CDR3 spells CASRKFSGRAVEQFF. The CDR3, as DNA: TGTGCCAGCAGGAAGTTTAGCGGGAGGGCCGTTGAGCAGTTCTTC.

The chain joins TRBV5-1 to TRBJ2-1; D perhaps matches TRBD2 (7 bases). CDR1 is SGHRS and CDR2 is YFSETQ in the germline V gene. Trimming stripped 4 bases from V and 9 bases from J, with 26 bases between. The CDR3 runs to 17 residues. CDR3: CASSQLQRGGSDSEQFF. CDR3 nucleotides: TGCGCCAGCAGCCAATTACAAAGGGGGGGTTCGGATAGTGAGCAGTTCTTC.